The TCR beta chain described here comes from a study of tumor-infiltrating lymphocytes in primary liver carcinoma. Unsorted bulk tissue of roughly 20-34 mg yielded co-extracted RNA and DNA. Researchers generated TCR beta cDNA from around 510 ng of total RNA, relying on a constant-region primer. A slightly modified ARM-PCR protocol with three nested multiplex PCR rounds produced these TCR beta libraries. The first two PCR rounds used TRBV1-TRBV30 primers with a Cbeta primer, approximately 10 cycles each. Using its own MiXCR run on the multiplex PCR reads, TCRdb lists one record per CDR3 protein. Here the sample spans under 45,000 distinct CDR3 sequences, roughly 74% being singletons. In the case of this clonotype: Its ends do not fully match the called genes, so a read error is possible.

The CDR3 has 16 amino acids. CDR1 and CDR2 (germline): SGHRS, YFSETQ. The rearrangement uses TRBV5-1 and TRBJ2-3, with TRBD2 matching over 8 bases. Sample: liver tumor tissue from sampling region 4. Noted subset: tumor region T4, right-lateral pole. The receptor was derived from a man in his forties or fifties with primary liver carcinoma and hepatitis B virus infection. The CDR3 is CASSFLAGSSTDTQYF. In DNA form, the CDR3 reads TGTGCCAGCAGCTTTTTAGCGGGGTCTAGCACAGATACGCAGTATTTT.